A single sample gave rise to the 8 T cell receptor beta chains below, sequenced in a study of T cell responses to AZD1222 COVID-19 vaccine (dated by TCRdb to about 2021). Libraries were prepared through the immunoSEQ multiplex PCR assay. Here the immuneACCESS table is served through TCRdb, limited to in-frame sequences with V and J called. Missing clones are a known gap in these copies; in checked studies unresolved V genes cover under half, and the rest lacks a known reason. The sample records approximately 83,000 clones, just over 90% of which are singletons. Roughly 4.5% of the sample belongs to the ten largest clones. Reading the label with the study, this specimen's time point is: baseline before first vaccination. Reading the label with the study, this specimen's treatment or condition is: meningococcal conjugate vaccine given as trial control. The input for sequencing was peripheral blood, taken on day 0 of MenACWY control vaccination. These receptors were collected from an adult in good health.

The chain employs TRBV5-1 and TRBJ1-5, with D unresolved. Trimming removed 4 bases from V and 4 bases from J, with 12 bases in between. The V gene's germline CDR1 is SGHRS and CDR2 YFSETQ. The CDR3 spans 14 residues. The CDR3 here is CASSPVGGNQPQHF. CDR3 nucleotide sequence: TGCGCCAGCAGCCCCGTCGGCGGAAATCAGCCCCAGCATTTT.

The J gene is TRBJ1-5, the V gene TRBV4-3; unclear D gene. Germline V gene sequence: CDR1 LGHNA, CDR2 YSLEER. The CDR3 contains 13 residues. Deletions cut 0 bases from V and 5 bases from J, with 5 bases between. CDR3 sequence: CASSQDPDQPQHF. CDR3 DNA: TGCGCCAGCAGCCAAGACCCGGATCAGCCCCAGCATTTT.

The chain recombines TRBV4-1 with TRBJ1-1; D ambiguous. V was pared by 5 bases and J by 1 base, with 11 bases between. There are 14 residues in the CDR3. Germline CDR1 reads MGHRA; CDR2 reads YSYEKL. DNA of the CDR3: TGCGCCAGCAGCTACCCACACAAGAACACTGAAGCTTTCTTT. This encodes CASSYPHKNTEAFF.

In this sample, this clone turned up once. CDR3 protein: CASSVSTDSSAKNIQYF. In nucleotides, the CDR3 is TGTGCCAGCAGCGTTAGCACGGACTCTTCAGCCAAAAACATTCAGTACTTC. The chain uses TRBV28 and TRBJ2-4, with D perhaps matching TRBD2 (5 bases). V was pared by 6 bases and J by 0 bases, with 18 bases between. Germline V CDR1 and CDR2: MDHEN, SYDVKM. CDR3 size: 17 residues.

The V gene is TRBV27, the J gene TRBJ2-1, with D possibly TRBD1 on 7 matching bases. V shed 6 bases and J shed 5 bases, with 17 bases lying between them. Germline V gene data show CDR1 as MNHEY and CDR2 as SMNVEV (reference sequence). The CDR3 extends over 15 amino acids. Written as DNA, the CDR3 is TGTGCCAGCAGGTCCGGGACAGCGGGTGACAATGAGCAGTTCTTC. Its translation is CASRSGTAGDNEQFF.

The J gene is TRBJ1-6, the V gene TRBV6-6; D might be TRBD1 (5 bases). Trimming removed 5 bases from V and 13 bases from J, with 27 bases in between. CDR3 length equals 17 residues. Germline lookup yields CDR1 MNHNY and CDR2 SVGAGI (reference sequence). CDR3 residues: CASSPSRTSSTRGPLHF. In DNA, the CDR3 is TGTGCCAGCAGTCCCAGTCGGACATCATCAACCCGAGGGCCCCTCCACTTT.

CDR3 DNA: TGTGCCAGCCTCCGGGGACAGGATAACTATGGCTACACCTTC. Protein sequence: CASLRGQDNYGYTF. The V and J genes are TRBV28 and TRBJ1-2; 8 nucleotides align to TRBD1. Germline V gene sequence: CDR1 MDHEN, CDR2 SYDVKM. J lost 1 base, V lost 8 bases, and 6 bases had no gene match. The CDR3 sequence is 14 residues long.

The chain couples TRBV6-5 to TRBJ1-2; no reliable D call. CDR3 length equals 15 residues. Germline V gene sequence: CDR1 MNHEY, CDR2 SVGAGI. V lost 6 bases and J lost 7, with 21 bases in between. The CDR3 sequence is CASRNRPQRDVGYTF. The DNA for the CDR3 is TGTGCCAGCAGAAACCGACCACAGAGGGATGTTGGCTACACCTTC.